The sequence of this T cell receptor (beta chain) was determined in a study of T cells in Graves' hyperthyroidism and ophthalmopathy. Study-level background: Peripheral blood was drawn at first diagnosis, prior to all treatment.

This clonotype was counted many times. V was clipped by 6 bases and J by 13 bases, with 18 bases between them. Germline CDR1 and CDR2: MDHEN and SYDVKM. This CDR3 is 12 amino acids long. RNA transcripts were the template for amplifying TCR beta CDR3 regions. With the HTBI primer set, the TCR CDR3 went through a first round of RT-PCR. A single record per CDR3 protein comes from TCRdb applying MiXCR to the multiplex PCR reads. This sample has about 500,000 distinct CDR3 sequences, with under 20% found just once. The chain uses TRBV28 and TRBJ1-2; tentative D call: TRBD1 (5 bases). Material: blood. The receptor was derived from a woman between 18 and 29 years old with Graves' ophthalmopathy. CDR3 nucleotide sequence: TGTGCCAGCAGCTATGGGACCCCAGATATCACCTTC. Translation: CASSYGTPDITF.